These 8 T cell receptor beta chains were sequenced from one sample in a study of sequential checkpoint blockade in melanoma. Data came from immunoSEQ multiplex PCR; TCRdb stores just in-frame clones and leaves some out. The sample lists roughly 12,000 clones; around 79% were seen once. Treatment in this sample: randomized to nivolumab then ipilimumab (arm A) or the reverse (arm B). This specimen consisted of CD8+ T cells sorted from blood (inferred from file names), obtained from a patient given nivolumab and ipilimumab in sequence. The origin of the receptors is a human donor with melanoma.

The chain links TRBV28 to TRBJ2-1, with D possibly being TRBD2 (6 bases). The CDR3 runs to 15 residues. Germline CDR1 reads MDHEN; CDR2 reads SYDVKM. Trimming cost V 3 bases and J 8 bases, with 17 bases left between them. CDR3 residues: CASSFHPGGPDEQFF. The CDR3 region has the DNA TGTGCCAGCAGTTTCCATCCCGGAGGGCCAGATGAGCAGTTCTTC.

In its sample, this clone was seen once. This chain uses TRBV4-2 with TRBJ2-7; TRBD2 matches 10 bases. This CDR3 has 18 amino acids. V lost 0 bases to trimming and J lost 0 bases; unmatched junction nucleotides: 8. Per germline, CDR1 LGHNA and CDR2 YNFKEQ. CDR3: CASSQDRISGGISYEQYF. CDR3 DNA sequence: TGTGCCAGCAGCCAAGATCGGATTAGCGGGGGGATCTCCTACGAGCAGTACTTC.

This clone was observed once. J is TRBJ2-2 and V is TRBV7-8; 10 positions agree with TRBD1. The CDR3 runs to 15 residues. From germline, CDR1 is SGHVS and CDR2 FQNEAQ. The ends lost 11 bases at V and 0 bases at J; junction bases unmatched: 6. The CDR3 DNA is TGTGCCGGGAGTGGGACAGGGGCGAACACCGGGGAGCTGTTTTTT. Its translation: CAGSGTGANTGELFF.

The gene calls are TRBV29-1 and TRBJ2-4; D gene uncertain. Trimming took 2 bases from V and 5 from J, leaving 7 bases between them. This CDR3 is 12 amino acids long. Germline loops: CDR1 SQVTM, CDR2 ANQGSEA. CDR3 region: CSVETSENIQYF. CDR3 nucleotides: TGCAGCGTTGAAACAAGCGAAAACATTCAGTACTTC.

The chain recombines TRBV5-1 with TRBJ1-4; 7 bases match TRBD1. The CDR3 contains 15 residues. V trimming: 3 bases; J trimming: 7 bases; junction bases outside the gene matches: 9. Germline assignment: CDR1 SGHRS and CDR2 YFSETQ. CDR3 bases: TGCGCCAGCAGCTCCATAACAGGGGTTGGTGAAAAACTGTTTTTT. It encodes CASSSITGVGEKLFF.

The chain has TRBV7-7 and TRBJ2-1; 7 positions agree with TRBD2. The CDR3 runs to 15 residues. Per the germline V gene, CDR1 is SSHAT and CDR2 is FNYEAQ (reference sequence). Unmatched junction bases numbered 12, after V lost 5 bases and J lost 8 bases. The CDR3 DNA reads as TGTGCCAGCAGCCAAGGGGAGGGAGGGTCCGATGAGCAGTTCTTC. Amino acids: CASSQGEGGSDEQFF.

The rearrangement links TRBV7-9 to TRBJ1-2; 7 nucleotides agree with TRBD1. Per germline, CDR1 SEHNR and CDR2 FQNEAQ (reference sequence). J was trimmed by 1 base and V by 6 bases; bases with no gene match: 8. This CDR3 comprises 15 residues. CDR3 DNA sequence: TGTGCCAGCAGTGACCCCCGGGACAGTAACTATGGCTACACCTTC. It translates to CASSDPRDSNYGYTF.

This clone has a handful of counts. A far larger clone lies a single base away; this is likely a read error. Other DNA sequences within the sample encode an identical CDR3. The chain carries TRBV19 and TRBJ2-7; 7 nucleotides match TRBD2. Germline V gives CDR1 LNHDA, CDR2 SQIVND (reference sequence). CDR3 length equals 15 residues. The CDR3 protein is CASSITQRGDNEHYF. In nucleotides, the CDR3 is TGTGCCAGTAGTATAACCCAGCGGGGAGATAATGAGCATTACTTC.